This TCR beta chain was sequenced for a study of blood T cells in healthy people across ages. The CDR3 is 12 amino acids. Trimming cost V 4 bases and J 7 bases, with 11 bases left between them. Germline CDR1 is DFQATT and CDR2 is SNEGSKA (reference sequence). General study findings and limits: PBMCs left unsorted prevented a conclusive naive versus antigen-experienced comparison.

This clonotype has just a few counts. Its antigen remains unidentified. A sample-barcoded 5' primer and a J-beta primer mix were used in a second PCR of roughly 7 to 11 cycles. TCRdb redid the calling of the 5' RACE reads with MiXCR, one entry per CDR3 protein. The sample records about 1.4 million distinct CDR3 sequences, approximately 59% being singletons. Source material: blood. The chain is built from TRBV20-1 and TRBJ2-4, with D hard to call. The receptor comes from a man aged 18 to 29 in good health. DNA of the CDR3: TGCAGTGCTACTGAAGGTGTCAACATTCAGTACTTC. This encodes CSATEGVNIQYF.